The next 10 T cell receptor beta chains were all read from a single sample in a study of tumor-infiltrating lymphocytes in primary liver carcinoma. Reverse transcription of approximately 500 ng total RNA with a constant-region primer produced TCR beta cDNA. TCR beta libraries came from three nested multiplex PCR rounds using slightly modified ARM-PCR. A C-beta reverse primer and TRBV1-TRBV30 forward primers served in each of the first two PCR rounds, at 10 cycles apiece. TCRdb reanalysed the multiplex PCR reads using MiXCR and keeps one entry per CDR3 protein. The table shows approximately 330,000 distinct CDR3 sequences, with 65% occurring only once. RNA was extracted from whole blood without cell sorting, alongside germline DNA. Sequences were obtained from peripheral blood. Receptor source: a man aged 40-49 years with primary liver carcinoma and hepatitis B virus infection.

About this clonotype itself: Since a much larger clone is just one base distant, this may be a read error. The chain couples TRBV6-6 to TRBJ2-7, with D perhaps TRBD1 (5 bases). V lost 7 bases and J lost 0, with 10 bases in between. Looked up from germline, CDR1 is MNHNY and CDR2 is SVGAGI (reference sequence). This CDR3 contains 13 residues. The CDR3 region has the DNA TGTGCCAGCACAGGGCTCAGCTCCTACGAGCAGTACTTC. Protein product: CASTGLSSYEQYF.

This clonotype was recorded only once. The V call is TRBV4-2, the J call TRBJ1-1; no firm D call. The CDR3 covers 15 residues. CDR1 and CDR2 (germline): LGHNA, YNFKEQ. The V gene lost 1 base and the J gene lost 0 bases, with 9 bases spanning the gap. The chain's CDR3 is CASSQGLWLNTEAFF. The CDR3 nucleotides are TGTGCCAGCAGCCAAGGTCTGTGGTTGAACACTGAAGCTTTCTTT.

In regard to this clonotype: Because it lacks the conserved phenylalanine or tryptophan at the end, this CDR3 is likely a read error. The chain combines TRBV11-2 with TRBJ2-7, with 12 bases aligning to TRBD2. This CDR3 is built from 17 residues. CDR1 is SGHAT and CDR2 is FQNNGV in the germline V gene. V shed 9 bases and J 1 base; nucleotides not matched to a gene: 13. CDR3 sequence reads: CARSPYRTSGVSYEQYI. The CDR3 DNA reads TGTGCCAGAAGCCCCTATCGGACTAGCGGGGTGTCCTACGAGCAGTACATC.

The sample holds one count of this clonotype. The junction and the germline gene differ at one end; a read error may be behind it. The chain joins TRBV6-1 to TRBJ2-3, with TRBD2 as a possible D gene (6 bases). Germline-derived CDR1 and CDR2 are MNHNS and SASEGT. The CDR3 loop spans 17 amino acids. The CDR3 DNA reads as TGTGTCAGCAGTGAGCCGGTCGGGGGTTATATCACAGATACGCGGTATTTT. Amino acid sequence: CVSSEPVGGYITDTRYF.

The genes are TRBV30 and TRBJ2-7; D unresolved. Germline V gene lookup returns CDR1 GTSNPN and CDR2 SVGIG (reference sequence). This CDR3 has 13 residues. Trimming stripped 5 bases from V and 6 bases from J, with 17 bases between. The chain's CDR3 is CAWAPPLTPEQYF. The CDR3 bases are TGTGCCTGGGCTCCCCCCCTCACCCCCGAGCAGTACTTC. The complete variable domain, with remaining parts taken from reference TRBV30 and TRBJ2-7, reads SQTIHQWPATLVQPVGSPLSLECTVEGTSNPNLYWYRQAAGRGLQLLFYSVGIGQISSEVPQNLSASRPQDRQFILSSKKLLLSDSGFYLCAWAPPLTPEQYFGPGTRLTVT.

On this clonotype itself: A read error may explain this, as a much larger clone is one base away. The V gene is TRBV5-4, the J gene TRBJ2-2, with TRBD1 matching 10 bases. The germline CDR1 and CDR2 sequences are SGHNT and YYREEE (reference sequence). The CDR3 spans 16 residues. The CDR3 sequence: CASSPPGQGKAGKLFF. The CDR3 DNA follows: TGTGCCAGCAGCCCTCCGGGACAGGGGAAGGCCGGGAAGCTGTTTTTT.

The chain couples TRBV28 to TRBJ1-1; D is ambiguous. V lost 5 bases to trimming and J lost 5 bases, with 18 bases between them. Germline V CDR1 and CDR2: MDHEN, SYDVKM. The CDR3 spans 15 residues. As DNA, the CDR3 is TGTGCCAGCAGTCCTCAAACAGTGGTATGGACTGAAGCTTTCTTT. Translation: CASSPQTVVWTEAFF.

Worth noting for this clonotype: A much larger clone differs from this one at a single base, so this may be a read error. V is TRBV6-1 and J is TRBJ2-1; unclear D gene. Per the germline V gene, CDR1 is MNHNS and CDR2 is SASEGT. This CDR3 has 16 residues. Written as DNA, the CDR3 is TGTGCCAGCAGTGAAGAGAGAAACATACCAAACAATGAGAAGTTCTTC. Protein: CASSEERNIPNNEKFF.

This clonotype was picked up a small number of times. The conserved closing phenylalanine or tryptophan is absent in this CDR3, likely reflecting a read error. The chain has TRBV11-2 and TRBJ2-1, with a possible D match to TRBD2 (6 bases). CDR1 and CDR2 from the germline V gene are SGHAT and FQNNGV. V lost 5 bases and J lost 9, with 14 bases in between. This CDR3 comprises 13 residues. DNA of the CDR3: TGTGCCAGCAGCAGAGGGCGCGGGGCTGAGCAGTTCATC. This gives the protein CASSRGRGAEQFI.

This clonotype was seen just once. A much larger clone sits a single nucleotide away, making a read error possible. The chain joins TRBV4-1 to TRBJ2-2; 8 bases are shared with TRBD2. Germline CDR1 is MGHRA and CDR2 is YSYEKL. The CDR3 has 14 residues. DNA for the CDR3: TGCGCCAGCAGCCGGGGACTAGTGGCCGGGGAGCTGCTTTTT. It is translated as CASSRGLVAGELLF.